What follows are 2 T cell receptor beta chains derived from one specimen sequenced in a study of OX40 agonist ivuxolimab in advanced cancers. Method: immunoSEQ multiplex PCR; TCRdb's copy keeps in-frame clones and lacks some. The table has around 94,000 clones, more than 85% seen once. The input for sequencing was CD4+ or CD8+ T cells sorted from blood, taken in a trial of the OX40 agonist ivuxolimab. These receptor sequences come from an adult with an advanced solid tumor such as melanoma, head and neck, liver or kidney cancer.

This chain uses TRBV5-1 with TRBJ2-2, with D maybe TRBD2 (5 bases). The V gene's germline CDR1 is SGHRS and CDR2 YFSETQ. Deletions cut 3 bases from V and 0 bases from J, with 12 bases between. The CDR3 totals 16 residues. The DNA for the CDR3 is TGCGCCAGCAGCTCGCGGGCCCCTTCGAACACCGGGGAGCTGTTTTTT. Residues: CASSSRAPSNTGELFF.

The sample holds one count of this clone. The chain carries TRBV6-1 and TRBJ1-1; D unclear. In germline, CDR1 is MNHNS, CDR2 SASEGT. V lost 5 bases, J lost 6 bases, and 7 bases lay in between. CDR3 length: 11 residues. The CDR3 sequence is CASSNVPEAFF. The CDR3 coding sequence is TGTGCCAGCAGTAATGTTCCTGAAGCTTTCTTT.